Listed here are 23 T cell receptor beta chains from one sample, sequenced in a study of Ad26.COV2.S vaccination and SARS-CoV-2 variants. Stated treatment: around 19 received Ad26.COV2.S at low or high dose, single or two shots; about five received placebo; per-sample allocation not given. It was on day 63 after the first vaccine or placebo injection that samples were taken. Libraries were prepared by immunoSEQ multiplex PCR; TCRdb keeps only in-frame clonotypes and omits some of them. Of roughly 270,000 clones listed, over 75% were seen once; the top ten hold about 3.5%. The sequencing used peripheral blood, collected in a trial of Ad26.COV2.S vaccine versus placebo. These receptor sequences come from a person aged 18 to 65 who received the Ad26.COV2.S COVID-19 vaccine or a placebo.

The V call is TRBV7-9, the J call TRBJ1-1; 9 bases line up with TRBD1. This CDR3 is 15 amino acids long. J was trimmed by 1 base and V by 5 bases; bases with no gene match: 5. Germline V gives CDR1 SEHNR, CDR2 FQNEAQ (reference sequence). CDR3 sequence reads: CASSKPGQGNTEAFF. In nucleotides, the CDR3 is TGTGCCAGCAGCAAACCGGGACAGGGGAACACTGAAGCTTTCTTT.

This clone has only one observation. The chain has TRBV6-1 and TRBJ2-5; 10 nucleotides match TRBD1. The V and J ends lost 4 bases and 1 base, in that order; junction bases with no gene match: 6. The CDR3 runs 16 residues. Germline values: CDR1 MNHNS, CDR2 SASEGT. CDR3 bases: TGTGCCAGCAGTGTAAACGGACAGGGGGGCCAAGAGACCCAGTACTTC. This sequence encodes CASSVNGQGGQETQYF.

The chain has TRBV3-1 (or the pseudogene TRBV3-2) and TRBJ2-3; the match to TRBD1 covers 11 bases. The junction had 8 bases not matched to a gene; V was cut back by 3 bases and J by 6 bases. Per the germline V gene, CDR1 is LGHDT and CDR2 is YNNKEL (reference sequence). The CDR3 extends over 16 amino acids. The DNA for the CDR3 is TGTGCCAGCAGCCATTACCGGGACAGGGGGATGGATACGCAGTATTTT. It encodes CASSHYRDRGMDTQYF.

The chain employs TRBV9 and TRBJ1-3; D might be TRBD1 (5 bases). V was trimmed by 3 bases and J by 4 bases, leaving 14 bases between them. The CDR3 consists of 15 residues. Germline CDR1 is SGDLS and CDR2 is YYNGEE. CDR3 sequence (DNA): TGTGCCAGCAGCGCCCCCAGGGCGGGGGGAAACACCATATATTTT. This sequence encodes CASSAPRAGGNTIYF.

The V call is TRBV27, the J call TRBJ1-1, with TRBD1 matching 8 bases. V lost 5 bases, J lost 4 bases, and 0 bases stayed unmatched. This CDR3 comprises 12 residues. The germline CDR1 and CDR2 sequences are MNHEY and SMNVEV (reference sequence). This CDR3 reads CASSTGGTEAFF. CDR3 nucleotides: TGTGCCAGCAGTACAGGGGGCACTGAAGCTTTCTTT.

V is TRBV28 and J is TRBJ2-7; TRBD1 might be the D (5 bases). The CDR3 loop spans 12 amino acids. The germline V gene encodes CDR1 MDHEN and CDR2 SYDVKM. Trimming stripped 7 bases from V and 2 bases from J, with 9 bases between. CDR3 bases: TGTGCCAGCACCAAAGGGGCCTACGAGCAGTACTTC. Residues: CASTKGAYEQYF.

The chain carries TRBV30 and TRBJ2-5; 7 bases map to TRBD2. CDR1 GTSNPN and CDR2 SVGIG come from the germline V gene (reference sequence). J lost 5 bases, V lost 3 bases, and 0 bases had no gene match. The CDR3 totals 11 residues. Here the CDR3 reads CAWRAGETQYF. The CDR3 DNA follows: TGTGCCTGGAGAGCGGGGGAGACCCAGTACTTC. Drawing the rest from reference TRBV30 and TRBJ2-5, the complete variable domain is SQTIHQWPATLVQPVGSPLSLECTVEGTSNPNLYWYRQAAGRGLQLLFYSVGIGQISSEVPQNLSASRPQDRQFILSSKKLLLSDSGFYLCAWRAGETQYFGPGTRLLVL.

The rearrangement joins TRBV12-3 or TRBV12-4 to TRBJ1-2; D is perhaps TRBD1 (5 bases). V lost 6 bases to trimming and J lost 8 bases, with 16 bases between them. This CDR3 is 13 amino acids long. The CDR3 DNA is TGTGCCAGCAGCCAGGACAACACCGTCGGCTACACCTTC. This gives the protein CASSQDNTVGYTF.

The chain is built from TRBV5-6 and TRBJ2-1; the D gene is possibly TRBD1 (5 bases). Germline CDR1 is SGHDT and CDR2 is YYEEEE. V lost 0 bases and J lost 5, with 9 bases in between. This CDR3 is built from 14 residues. The CDR3 loop is CASSLGRVDNEQFF. CDR3 sequence (DNA): TGTGCCAGCAGCTTGGGCAGGGTGGACAATGAGCAGTTCTTC.

The chain couples TRBV7-2 to TRBJ1-5, with TRBD1 as a possible D gene (5 bases). This CDR3 is 13 amino acids long. Germline V CDR1 and CDR2: SGHTA, FQGNSA. With 5 bases removed from V and 4 bases from J, the gap between germline ends came to 9 bases. The CDR3, as DNA: TGTGCCAGCAGCCCAGGGTGGAATCAGCCCCAGCATTTT. Protein: CASSPGWNQPQHF.

The V call is TRBV6-5, the J call TRBJ1-1; D call uncertain. Germline assignment: CDR1 MNHEY and CDR2 SVGAGI. Trimming removed 2 bases from V and 7 bases from J, with 14 bases in between. The CDR3 runs 14 residues. DNA for the CDR3: TGTGCCAGCAGTTACGGCGGGAGGTATGGTGAAGCTTTCTTT. It specifies CASSYGGRYGEAFF.

V and J are TRBV19 and TRBJ1-1, with 8 bases fitting TRBD1. J was trimmed by 6 bases and V by 7 bases; bases with no gene match: 4. Germline V gene sequence: CDR1 LNHDA, CDR2 SQIVND (reference sequence). CDR3 length equals 12 residues. CDR3 protein: CASMQGAAEAFF. DNA for the CDR3: TGTGCCAGTATGCAGGGGGCAGCTGAAGCTTTCTTT.

The chain couples TRBV9 to TRBJ2-1; 9 bases agree with TRBD1. The CDR3 length is 16 residues. V trimming: 0 bases; J trimming: 5 bases; junction bases outside the gene matches: 6. Germline V gives CDR1 SGDLS, CDR2 YYNGEE. This chain's CDR3 is CASSVGTGDYNNEQFF. The DNA for the CDR3 is TGTGCCAGCAGCGTAGGGACAGGGGACTATAACAATGAGCAGTTCTTC.

The chain is built from TRBV29-1 and TRBJ2-7; TRBD1 is a possible D gene (6 bases). V gave up 7 bases and J gave up 3 bases, with 16 bases separating them. The V gene's germline CDR1 is SQVTM and CDR2 ANQGSEA. The CDR3 contains 13 residues. The CDR3, as DNA: TGCAGCGGGAAGGGACACCCTATCTACGAGCAGTACTTC. This gives the protein CSGKGHPIYEQYF.

The CDR3 DNA follows: TGTGCCAGTGCAGATTACGATGGGGGCTACACCTTC. Protein product: CASADYDGGYTF. V is TRBV19 and J is TRBJ1-2; D remains unclear. This CDR3 has 12 amino acids. The germline CDR1 and CDR2 sequences are LNHDA and SQIVND (reference sequence). V lost 8 bases, J lost 8 bases, and 15 bases lay in between.

V and J are TRBV7-9 and TRBJ2-2, with D unresolved. Trimming shortened V by 1 base and J by 1 base, and 7 bases separated the two germline ends. CDR1 and CDR2 from the germline V gene are SEHNR and FQNEAQ (reference sequence). CDR3 length equals 15 residues. The CDR3 nucleotides read TGTGCCAGCAGCTTAGGCGTCTGGAACACCGGGGAGCTGTTTTTT. Translation gives CASSLGVWNTGELFF.

The chain carries TRBV18 and TRBJ1-2; 9 nucleotides align to TRBD1. CDR1 and CDR2 (germline): KGHSH, LQKENI. CDR3 length equals 14 residues. With 3 bases clipped from V and 7 bases from J, the junction kept 6 bases outside the gene matches. As DNA, the CDR3 is TGTGCCAGCTCACCGAGGGGACAGGGTACTGGCTACACCTTC. Translating gives CASSPRGQGTGYTF.

V is TRBV5-5 and J is TRBJ1-2; no clear D gene. Germline CDR1 and CDR2: SGHKS and YYEKEE (reference sequence). V lost 3 bases, J lost 1 base, and 7 bases lay in between. CDR3 length: 13 amino acids. CDR3 loop: CASSSDGNYGYTF. CDR3 in DNA: TGTGCCAGCAGCTCGGACGGTAACTATGGCTACACCTTC.

V is TRBV27 and J is TRBJ1-1; D remains unclear. Looked up from germline, CDR1 is MNHEY and CDR2 is SMNVEV (reference sequence). The length of the CDR3 is 11 residues. CDR3 loop: CASGLNTEAFF. DNA for the CDR3: TGTGCTTCCGGCCTGAACACTGAAGCTTTCTTT.

This clone was counted only a few times. The rearrangement joins TRBV14 to TRBJ1-6, with D hard to call. Trimming pared 1 base from V and 3 bases from J, leaving 13 bases between. Germline CDR1 reads SGHDN; CDR2 reads FVKESK. The CDR3 is 17 amino acids. The CDR3 reads CASSQAGRTNYNSPLHF. CDR3 DNA: TGTGCCAGCAGCCAAGCCGGCAGGACGAACTATAATTCACCCCTCCACTTT.

The chain combines TRBV7-9 with TRBJ1-1; TRBD1 might be the D (6 bases). V was trimmed by 3 bases and J by 5 bases, leaving 13 bases between them. CDR3 length: 14 amino acids. Per the germline V gene, CDR1 is SEHNR and CDR2 is FQNEAQ (reference sequence). CDR3 in DNA: TGTGCCAGCAGCTTCGTCAGGGGAGTTACTGAAGCTTTCTTT. Its translation is CASSFVRGVTEAFF.

This chain connects TRBV6-2 or TRBV6-3 to TRBJ1-5, with a weak D call TRBD1 (6 bases). Trimming pared 6 bases from V and 0 bases from J, leaving 12 bases between. The CDR3 spans 15 residues. Germline V gene data show CDR1 as MNHEY and CDR2 as SVGEGT. The CDR3 sequence: CASSLDSYSNQPQHF. Here the CDR3 DNA reads TGTGCCAGCAGCTTGGACAGCTATAGCAATCAGCCCCAGCATTTT.

The J gene is TRBJ1-1, the V gene TRBV11-3; D is ambiguous. The CDR3 has 14 amino acids. V lost 2 bases and J 1 base, leaving 8 bases between the germline ends. The germline V gene has CDR1 SGHNT and CDR2 YENEEA. DNA for the CDR3: TGTGCCAGCAGCTTAAATACGGGGAACACTGAAGCTTTCTTT. Translation gives CASSLNTGNTEAFF.